This T cell receptor beta chain is from a study of T cells in localized non-small cell lung cancer. V lost 0 bases and J 0 bases, leaving 12 bases between the germline ends. The CDR3 runs 17 residues. Germline CDR1 and CDR2: SEHNR and FQNEAQ (reference sequence). Overall study results and limits: Heterogeneity cannot be ruled out, as sequencing used one tumor region only. Uninvolved adjacent lung showed peak T cell clonality, exceeding tumor.

Regarding this clone: Its target is unknown.

This table comes from immunoSEQ multiplex PCR, and its TCRdb copy is limited to in-frame clones, with some not included. The sample holds 72,000 or so clones; about 86% are singletons and the top ten take around a fifth. The rearrangement links TRBV7-9 to TRBJ1-3; no clear D. The starting material was peripheral blood, obtained before any cancer treatment. This TCR was recovered from a male donor older than 55 with stage III squamous cell lung carcinoma. The CDR3 nucleotides read TGTGCCAGCAGCTTAGCAGGGCGGGCTCCCTCTGGAAACACCATATATTTT. Protein: CASSLAGRAPSGNTIYF.